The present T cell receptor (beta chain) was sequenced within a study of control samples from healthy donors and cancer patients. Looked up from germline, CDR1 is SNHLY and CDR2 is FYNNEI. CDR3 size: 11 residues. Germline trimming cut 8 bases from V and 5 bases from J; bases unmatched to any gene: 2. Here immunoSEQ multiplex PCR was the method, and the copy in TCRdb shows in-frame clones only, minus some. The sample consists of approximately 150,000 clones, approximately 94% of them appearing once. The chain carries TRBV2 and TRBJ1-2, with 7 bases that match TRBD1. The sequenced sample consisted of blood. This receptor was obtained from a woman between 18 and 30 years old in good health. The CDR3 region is CASQGGYGYTF. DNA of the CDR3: TGTGCCAGCCAGGGGGGATATGGCTACACCTTC.